This T cell receptor beta chain was documented in a study of CD8 T cells in ankylosing spondylitis. This clonotype was seen many times. TCRdb called the 5' RACE reads again in MiXCR, with one record for every CDR3 protein. The sample records 200,000 to 300,000 distinct CDR3 sequences, 10% being singletons. This CDR3 is built from 13 residues. J was trimmed by 0 bases and V by 5 bases; bases with no gene match: 2. Per germline, CDR1 DFQATT and CDR2 SNEGSKA (reference sequence). The chain joins TRBV20-1 to TRBJ1-1, with 8 bases lining up with TRBD1. Sequencing was done on a sample of blood, either unsorted or a sorted T cell fraction (not recorded which). The sequence was obtained from a male donor with ankylosing spondylitis or in good health (not recorded which). The DNA of the CDR3 is TGCAGTGCTGACAGGGGAATGAACACTGAAGCTTTCTTT. Its translation: CSADRGMNTEAFF.